This record looks at one T cell receptor beta chain sequence and its context. Its antigen is still unknown. No base quality information exists; no much larger clone differs at one position. This entry comes from a study of control samples from healthy donors and cancer patients (dated by TCRdb to about 2020). Libraries were built with the immunoSEQ multiplex PCR assay. As stored in TCRdb, this immuneACCESS dataset retains in-frame rearrangements with V and J assigned. A fraction of the clones does not appear; measured against another copy, unresolved V genes explain less than half of the discrepancy, and the remainder lacks a known reason. The table for this sample lists about 120,000 clones; more than 85% of them were counted only once. The top ten clones comprise about 2.6% of the sample. This TCR derives from a young man in good health. Sequenced: blood.

The DNA sequence follows: TGTGCCAGCAGCCGATTGGAGGACCGGGAGACCCAGTACTTC. This yields the protein CASSRLEDRETQYF. The chain couples TRBV3-1 (or the pseudogene TRBV3-2) to TRBJ2-5; the D region possibly corresponds to TRBD2 (5 bases align). V loses 4 bases, J loses 5 bases, and the germline ends lie 14 bases apart. From its cysteine to its phenylalanine, the CDR3 spans 14 amino acids. Just CDR3 DNA is preserved here, 42 bases in frame from base 1. Based on the germline V gene (reference sequence), the CDR1 and CDR2 sequences are LGHDT and YNNKEL.